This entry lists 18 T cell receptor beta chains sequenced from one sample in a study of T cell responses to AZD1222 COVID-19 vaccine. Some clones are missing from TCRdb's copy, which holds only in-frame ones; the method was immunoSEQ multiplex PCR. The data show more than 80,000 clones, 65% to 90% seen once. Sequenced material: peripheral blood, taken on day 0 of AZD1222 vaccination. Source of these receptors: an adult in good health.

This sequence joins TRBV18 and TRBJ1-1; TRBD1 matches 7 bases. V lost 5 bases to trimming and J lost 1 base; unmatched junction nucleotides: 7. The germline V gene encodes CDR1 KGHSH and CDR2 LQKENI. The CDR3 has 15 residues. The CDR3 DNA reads TGTGCCAGCTCAGAGGACAGGCCGGGGAACACTGAAGCTTTCTTT. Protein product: CASSEDRPGNTEAFF.

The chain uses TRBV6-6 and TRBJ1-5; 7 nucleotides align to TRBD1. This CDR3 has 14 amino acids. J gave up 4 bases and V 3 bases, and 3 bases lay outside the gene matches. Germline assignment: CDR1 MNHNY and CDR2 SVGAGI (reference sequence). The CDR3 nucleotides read TGTGCCAGCAGTTATGTCAGGGGGAATCAGCCCCAGCATTTT. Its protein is CASSYVRGNQPQHF.

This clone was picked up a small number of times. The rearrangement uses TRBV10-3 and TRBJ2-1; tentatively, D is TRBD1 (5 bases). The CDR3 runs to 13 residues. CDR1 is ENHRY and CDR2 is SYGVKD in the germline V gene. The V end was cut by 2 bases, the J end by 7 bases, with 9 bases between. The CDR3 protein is CAISEPTANEQFF. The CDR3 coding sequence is TGTGCCATCAGTGAGCCGACAGCGAATGAGCAGTTCTTC.

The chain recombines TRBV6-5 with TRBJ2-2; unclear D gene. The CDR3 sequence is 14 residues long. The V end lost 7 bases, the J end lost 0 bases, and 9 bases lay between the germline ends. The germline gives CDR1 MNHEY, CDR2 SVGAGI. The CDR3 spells CASTSGTNTGELFF. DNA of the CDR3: TGTGCCAGCACCTCCGGCACGAACACCGGGGAGCTGTTTTTT.

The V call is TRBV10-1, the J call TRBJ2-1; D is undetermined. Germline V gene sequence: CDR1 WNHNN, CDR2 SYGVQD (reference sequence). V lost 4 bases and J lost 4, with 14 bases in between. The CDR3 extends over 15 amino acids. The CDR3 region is CASSVGQVGYNEQFF. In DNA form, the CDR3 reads TGCGCCAGCAGTGTAGGGCAGGTGGGGTACAATGAGCAGTTCTTC.

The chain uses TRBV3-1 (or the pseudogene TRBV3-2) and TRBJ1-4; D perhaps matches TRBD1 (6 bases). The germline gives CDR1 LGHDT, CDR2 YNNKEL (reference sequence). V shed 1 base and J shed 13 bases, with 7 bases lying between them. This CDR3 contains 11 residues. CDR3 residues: CASSQARGLFF. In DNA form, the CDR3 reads TGTGCCAGCAGCCAAGCCAGGGGACTGTTTTTT.

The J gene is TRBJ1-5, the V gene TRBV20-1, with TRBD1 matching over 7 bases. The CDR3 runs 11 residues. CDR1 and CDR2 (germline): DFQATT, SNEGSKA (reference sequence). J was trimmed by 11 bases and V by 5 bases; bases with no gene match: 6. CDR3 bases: TGCAGTGCTGTACAGGGGAGAACCCAGCATTTT. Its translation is CSAVQGRTQHF.

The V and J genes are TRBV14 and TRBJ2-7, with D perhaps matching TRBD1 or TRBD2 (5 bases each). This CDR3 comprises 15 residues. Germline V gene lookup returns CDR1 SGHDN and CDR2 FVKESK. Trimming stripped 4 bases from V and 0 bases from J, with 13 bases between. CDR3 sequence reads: CASSRGAHFSYEQYF. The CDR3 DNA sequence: TGTGCCAGCAGCCGAGGGGCTCATTTCTCCTACGAGCAGTACTTC.

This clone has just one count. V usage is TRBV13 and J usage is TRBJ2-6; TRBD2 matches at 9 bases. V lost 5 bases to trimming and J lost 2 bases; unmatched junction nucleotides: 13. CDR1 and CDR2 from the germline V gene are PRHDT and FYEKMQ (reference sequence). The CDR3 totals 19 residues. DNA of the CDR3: TGTGCCAGCAGCGTTGAGGGTAGCGGGGGTATCCCTGGGGCCAACGTCCTGACTTTC. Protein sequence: CASSVEGSGGIPGANVLTF.

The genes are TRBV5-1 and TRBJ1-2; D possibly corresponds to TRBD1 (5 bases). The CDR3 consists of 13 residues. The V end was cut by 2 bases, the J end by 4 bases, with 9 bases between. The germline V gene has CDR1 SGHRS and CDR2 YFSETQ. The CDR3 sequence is CASSFDSFYGYTF. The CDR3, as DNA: TGCGCCAGCAGCTTTGACAGTTTCTATGGCTACACCTTC. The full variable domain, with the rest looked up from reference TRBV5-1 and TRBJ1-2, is KAGVTQTPRYLIKTRGQQVTLSCSPISGHRSVSWYQQTPGQGLQFLFEYFSETQRNKGNFPGRFSGRQFSNSRSEMNVSTLELGDSALYLCASSFDSFYGYTFGSGTRLTVV.

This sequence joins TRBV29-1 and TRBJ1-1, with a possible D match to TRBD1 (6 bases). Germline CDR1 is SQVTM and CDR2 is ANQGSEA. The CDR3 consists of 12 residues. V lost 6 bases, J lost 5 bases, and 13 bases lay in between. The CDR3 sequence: CSVGAFGTEAFF. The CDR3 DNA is TGCAGCGTGGGGGCCTTCGGTACTGAAGCTTTCTTT.

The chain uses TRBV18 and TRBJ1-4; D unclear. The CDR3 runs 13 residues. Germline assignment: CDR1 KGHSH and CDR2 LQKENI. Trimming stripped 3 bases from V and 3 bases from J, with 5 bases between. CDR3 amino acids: CASSPPPNEKLFF. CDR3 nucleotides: TGTGCCAGCTCACCGCCACCTAATGAAAAACTGTTTTTT.

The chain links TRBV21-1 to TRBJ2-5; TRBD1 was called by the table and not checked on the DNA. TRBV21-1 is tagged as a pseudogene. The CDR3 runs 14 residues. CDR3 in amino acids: CASPRQGYLETQYF. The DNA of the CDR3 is TGTGCCAGCCCTCGACAGGGTTACTTAGAGACCCAGTACTTC.

The CDR3 bases are TGTGCCAGCAGTTTATTGGGACAGGTGAAACGTCAGCCCCAGCATTTT. Its protein product is CASSLLGQVKRQPQHF. The rearrangement links TRBV28 to TRBJ1-5; the match to TRBD1 covers 8 bases. The ends lost 1 base at V and 6 bases at J; junction bases unmatched: 8. The CDR3 loop spans 16 amino acids. Germline lookup yields CDR1 MDHEN and CDR2 SYDVKM.

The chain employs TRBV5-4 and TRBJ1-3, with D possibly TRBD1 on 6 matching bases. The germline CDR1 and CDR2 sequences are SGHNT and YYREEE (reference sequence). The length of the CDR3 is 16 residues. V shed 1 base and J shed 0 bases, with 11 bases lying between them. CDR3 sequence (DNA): TGTGCCAGCAGCTTGAGGGGGTCCCCCTCTGGAAACACCATATATTTT. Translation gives CASSLRGSPSGNTIYF.

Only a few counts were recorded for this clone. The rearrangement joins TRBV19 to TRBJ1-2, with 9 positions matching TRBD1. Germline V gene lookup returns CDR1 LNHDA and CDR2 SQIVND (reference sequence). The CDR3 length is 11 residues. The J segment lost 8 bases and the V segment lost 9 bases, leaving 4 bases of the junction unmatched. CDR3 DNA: TGTGCCAGACAGGGGGCGCGCGGCTACACCTTC. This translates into CARQGARGYTF.

CDR3 region: CASSQDRGTGTNTEAFF. The CDR3 bases are TGTGCCAGCAGCCAAGATCGAGGGACAGGGACGAACACTGAAGCTTTCTTT. The gene calls are TRBV14 and TRBJ1-1, with 9 bases aligning to TRBD1. There are 17 residues in the CDR3. From germline, CDR1 is SGHDN and CDR2 FVKESK. V lost 0 bases to trimming and J lost 1 base; unmatched junction nucleotides: 6.

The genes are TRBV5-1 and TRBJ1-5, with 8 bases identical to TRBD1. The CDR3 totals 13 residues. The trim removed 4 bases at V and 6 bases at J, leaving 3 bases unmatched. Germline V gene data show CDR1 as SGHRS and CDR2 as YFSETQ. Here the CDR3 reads CASSNTGGQPQHF. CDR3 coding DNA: TGCGCCAGCAGCAACACAGGGGGTCAGCCCCAGCATTTT.